This TCR beta chain was documented in a study of PD-L1 blockade in urothelial cancer. About the study: Administration of atezolizumab to patients began in the mid-2010s, at 1,200 mg intravenously every 3 weeks. Among blood samples, the median T cell count was roughly 150,000. Blood analyses occurred 3 weeks (second dose) and 6 weeks post treatment start.

This clone has only one observation. Germline V lookup: CDR1 ENHRY, CDR2 SYGVKD. This CDR3 has 24 residues. Trimming took 4 bases from V and 4 from J; bases not matched to a gene: 34. This sample's time point: pretreatment peripheral blood. TCRdb keeps only in-frame clones here, not all; method: immunoSEQ multiplex PCR. The table includes about 79,000 clones, around 88% detected once. The chain links TRBV10-3 to TRBJ2-3; 8 positions agree with TRBD1. The source was PBMCs, collected around atezolizumab (anti-PD-L1) treatment. The sequence derives from a man between 60 and 75 years old with urothelial cancer. The CDR3 DNA sequence: TGTGCCATCAGTGGATCAGGGGTGATCTCGGTGGGACAGGAGACTATTTCACCCGCAGATACGCAGTATTTT. Its translation is CAISGSGVISVGQETISPADTQYF.